This is a list of T cell receptor beta chains from one sample in a study of monozygotic twins with inflammatory bowel disease. TCRdb re-called the 5' RACE reads; every CDR3 protein appears as one record, without DNA. With approximately 400,000 distinct CDR3 sequences in the sample, the ten largest clones hold roughly 2.6%. Sequenced input: blood. The receptors here all came from a human donor with ulcerative colitis or Crohn's disease, or a healthy co-twin of an affected twin (not recorded which). The CDR3 runs from the conserved cysteine through the conserved F or W. Fields, in order: J gene, CDR3 length, V gene, CDR3 protein.

j_call: TRBJ2-5
cdr3_length: 15
v_call: TRBV20-1
cdr3_aa: CSARLFGDRGQTQYF

j_call: TRBJ2-7
cdr3_length: 13
v_call: TRBV24-1
cdr3_aa: CATSEGTNYEQYF

j_call: TRBJ2-7
cdr3_length: 15
v_call: TRBV7-9
cdr3_aa: CASSLAQGRLYEQYF

j_call: TRBJ2-3
cdr3_length: 15
v_call: TRBV7-2
cdr3_aa: CASSFPGQITDTQYF

j_call: TRBJ1-3
cdr3_length: 14
v_call: TRBV29-1
cdr3_aa: CSVVGGYSGNTIYF

j_call: TRBJ1-1
cdr3_length: 14
v_call: TRBV20-1
cdr3_aa: CSAGEQGADTEAFF

j_call: TRBJ1-1
cdr3_length: 13
v_call: TRBV29-1
cdr3_aa: CSVEEAGRTEAFF

j_call: TRBJ2-1
cdr3_length: 14
v_call: TRBV7-9
cdr3_aa: CASSLAGTANEQFF

j_call: TRBJ2-4
cdr3_length: 20
v_call: TRBV12-3/TRBV12-4
cdr3_aa: CASSLEGGTSGRIAKNIQYF

j_call: TRBJ2-3
cdr3_length: 13
v_call: TRBV12-3/TRBV12-4
cdr3_aa: CASSSRVSDTQYF

j_call: TRBJ2-7
cdr3_length: 16
v_call: TRBV7-9
cdr3_aa: CASSLVLGRYSYEQYF

j_call: TRBJ2-3
cdr3_length: 16
v_call: TRBV9
cdr3_aa: CASSVGALSIGDTQYF

j_call: TRBJ2-5
cdr3_length: 12
v_call: TRBV7-2
cdr3_aa: CASSRPSETQYF

j_call: TRBJ1-2
cdr3_length: 13
v_call: TRBV20-1
cdr3_aa: CSAPRGSNYGYTF

j_call: TRBJ2-3
cdr3_length: 15
v_call: TRBV6-1
cdr3_aa: CASSEVGRLTDTQYF

j_call: TRBJ2-1
cdr3_length: 11
v_call: TRBV12-3/TRBV12-4
cdr3_aa: CASTGYNEQFF

j_call: TRBJ2-3
cdr3_length: 14
v_call: TRBV28
cdr3_aa: CASSPLGPTDTQYF

j_call: TRBJ1-6
cdr3_length: 17
v_call: TRBV6-1
cdr3_aa: CASSQGQGNSYNSPLHF

j_call: TRBJ2-5
cdr3_length: 12
v_call: TRBV2
cdr3_aa: CASRPIQETQYF

j_call: TRBJ2-5
cdr3_length: 17
v_call: TRBV15
cdr3_aa: CATSRGRTSGAQETQYF

j_call: TRBJ1-5
cdr3_length: 15
v_call: TRBV6-1
cdr3_aa: CASSANGQINQPQHF

j_call: TRBJ2-3
cdr3_length: 19
v_call: TRBV5-1
cdr3_aa: CASSYAIRGSAKRADTQYF

j_call: TRBJ2-1
cdr3_length: 16
v_call: TRBV4-2
cdr3_aa: CASSQNSGGTYNEQFF

j_call: TRBJ1-1
cdr3_length: 16
v_call: TRBV6-2/TRBV6-3
cdr3_aa: CASSYSRQKMNTEAFF

j_call: TRBJ2-7
cdr3_length: 13
v_call: TRBV29-1
cdr3_aa: CSVVGGPSYEQYF

j_call: TRBJ2-7
cdr3_length: 18
v_call: TRBV12-3/TRBV12-4
cdr3_aa: CASSLGQGVPLSSYEQYF

j_call: TRBJ1-1
cdr3_length: 14
v_call: TRBV5-6
cdr3_aa: CASRRDWDGREAFF

j_call: TRBJ2-3
cdr3_length: 17
v_call: TRBV3-1
cdr3_aa: CASRRTSGGLCTDTQYF

j_call: TRBJ1-1
cdr3_length: 13
v_call: TRBV20-1
cdr3_aa: CSAPGQFNTEAFF

j_call: TRBJ1-2
cdr3_length: 11
v_call: TRBV20-1
cdr3_aa: CSARDDMGDTF

j_call: TRBJ1-1
cdr3_length: 12
v_call: TRBV7-2
cdr3_aa: CASSMRNTEAFF

j_call: TRBJ2-3
cdr3_length: 16
v_call: TRBV11-2
cdr3_aa: CASSWDVAESTDTQYF

j_call: TRBJ1-3
cdr3_length: 15
v_call: TRBV6-5
cdr3_aa: CASSSRSLSGNTIYF

j_call: TRBJ2-7
cdr3_length: 14
v_call: TRBV20-1
cdr3_aa: CSAGQGPFYERQYF

j_call: TRBJ1-3
cdr3_length: 15
v_call: TRBV12-3/TRBV12-4
cdr3_aa: CASSFFKAPGNTIYF

j_call: TRBJ2-7
cdr3_length: 14
v_call: TRBV18
cdr3_aa: CASSSIRDTHEQYF

j_call: TRBJ2-5
cdr3_length: 15
v_call: TRBV7-2
cdr3_aa: CASSFTGGAGETQYF

j_call: TRBJ2-5
cdr3_length: 13
v_call: TRBV7-2
cdr3_aa: CASSFNPQETQYF

j_call: TRBJ1-5
cdr3_length: 15
v_call: TRBV7-9
cdr3_aa: CASSHAGGDNQPQHF